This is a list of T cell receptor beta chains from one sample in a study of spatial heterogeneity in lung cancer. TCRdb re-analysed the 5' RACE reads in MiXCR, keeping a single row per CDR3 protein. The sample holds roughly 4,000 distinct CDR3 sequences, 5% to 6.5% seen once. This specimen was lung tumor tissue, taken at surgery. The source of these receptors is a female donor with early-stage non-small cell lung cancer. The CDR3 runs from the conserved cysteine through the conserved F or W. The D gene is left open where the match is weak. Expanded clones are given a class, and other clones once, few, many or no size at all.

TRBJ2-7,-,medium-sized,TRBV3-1,CASRPGDSYEQYF,TGTGCCAGCAGACCCGGCGACTCCTACGAGCAGTACTTC
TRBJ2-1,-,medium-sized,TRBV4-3,CASSQDWQNNEQFF,TGCGCCAGCAGCCAAGACTGGCAGAACAATGAGCAGTTCTTC
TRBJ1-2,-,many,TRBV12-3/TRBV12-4,CASRESVGRDYGYTF,TGTGCCAGCAGGGAGTCGGTAGGCCGGGACTATGGCTACACCTTC
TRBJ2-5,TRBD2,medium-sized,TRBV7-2,CASSFLAGQETQYF,TGTGCCAGCAGCTTTTTAGCGGGCCAAGAGACCCAGTACTTC
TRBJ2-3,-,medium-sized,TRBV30,CAWTVLGTDTQYF,TGTGCCTGGACGGTGTTGGGCACAGATACGCAGTATTTT
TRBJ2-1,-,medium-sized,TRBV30,CAWTPWSGNEQFF,TGTGCCTGGACCCCCTGGTCGGGCAATGAGCAGTTCTTC
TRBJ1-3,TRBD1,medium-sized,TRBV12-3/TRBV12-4,CASSLPGGQSAGNTIYF,TGTGCCAGCAGTCTCCCAGGGGGGCAGTCAGCAGGAAACACCATATATTTT
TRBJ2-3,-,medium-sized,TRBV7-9,CASSLTGYVEYF,TGTGCCAGCAGCTTAACAGGGTATGTGGAGTATTTT
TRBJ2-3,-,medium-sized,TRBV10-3,CAISEGGARSTDTQYF,TGTGCCATCAGTGAAGGTGGGGCACGGAGCACAGATACGCAGTATTTT
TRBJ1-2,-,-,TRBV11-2,CASSPSSASGYGYTF,TGTGCCAGCAGCCCCAGCTCAGCCTCGGGCTATGGCTACACCTTC
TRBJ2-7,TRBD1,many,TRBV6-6,CASSYGQGAVEQYF,TGTGCCAGCAGTTATGGACAGGGGGCTGTGGAGCAGTACTTC
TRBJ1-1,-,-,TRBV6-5,CASSPRARGNTEAFF,TGTGCCAGCAGTCCCCGGGCGCGGGGAAACACTGAAGCTTTCTTT
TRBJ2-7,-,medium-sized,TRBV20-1,CSAPLFLGSYEQYF,TGCAGTGCCCCTTTGTTCTTGGGCTCCTACGAGCAGTACTTC
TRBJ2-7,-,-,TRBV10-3,CAISESAGRFYEQYF,TGTGCCATCAGTGAGTCGGCAGGGAGGTTCTACGAGCAGTACTTC
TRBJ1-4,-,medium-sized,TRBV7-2,CASSPMANEKLFF,TGTGCCAGCAGCCCGATGGCAAATGAAAAACTGTTTTTT
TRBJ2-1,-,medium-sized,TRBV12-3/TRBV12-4,CASSFRGIYNEQFF,TGTGCCAGCAGTTTTCGCGGGATCTACAATGAGCAGTTCTTC
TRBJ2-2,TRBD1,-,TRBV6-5,CASSRDRATGELFF,TGTGCCAGCAGTCGGGACAGGGCCACCGGGGAGCTGTTTTTT
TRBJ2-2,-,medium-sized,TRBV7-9,CASSLRGANTGELFF,TGTGCCAGCAGCTTAAGAGGGGCGAACACCGGGGAGCTGTTTTTT
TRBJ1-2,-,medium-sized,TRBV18,CASSLRADTYGYTF,TGTGCCAGCTCACTACGGGCCGATACGTATGGCTACACCTTC
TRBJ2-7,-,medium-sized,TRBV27,CASSSRTPKEQYF,TGTGCCAGCAGTTCTCGTACCCCTAAGGAGCAGTACTTC
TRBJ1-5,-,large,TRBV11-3,CARVVQGNQPQHF,TGTGCCAGGGTAGTCCAGGGGAATCAGCCCCAGCATTTT
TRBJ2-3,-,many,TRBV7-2,CASSLGTVGTDTQYF,TGTGCCAGCAGCTTAGGGACAGTTGGCACAGATACGCAGTATTTT
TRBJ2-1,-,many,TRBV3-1,CASSPYGIHNEQFF,TGTGCCAGCAGCCCGTACGGGATCCACAATGAGCAGTTCTTC
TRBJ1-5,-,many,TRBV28,CASSYADAQHF,TGTGCCAGCAGTTACGCGGATGCCCAGCATTTT
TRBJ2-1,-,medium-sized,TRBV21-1,CARRGGTSGSPVPSNNEQFF,TGTGCCAGACGTGGGGGGACTAGCGGGAGCCCCGTGCCTTCAAACAATGAGCAGTTCTTC
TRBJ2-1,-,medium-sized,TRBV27,CASSLGGNEQFF,TGTGCCAGCAGTTTAGGGGGGAATGAGCAGTTCTTC
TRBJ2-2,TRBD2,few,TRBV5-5,CASSRLAAYTGELFF,TGTGCCAGCAGCCGACTAGCGGCCTACACCGGGGAGCTGTTTTTT
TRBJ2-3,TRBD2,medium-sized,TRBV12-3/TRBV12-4,CASSSDKTSDLDTQYF,TGTGCCAGCAGTTCGGATAAGACTAGCGACCTAGATACGCAGTATTTT
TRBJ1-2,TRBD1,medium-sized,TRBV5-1,CASSLGQGRQGSGYTF,TGCGCCAGCAGCTTGGGTCAGGGAAGACAGGGAAGTGGCTACACCTTC
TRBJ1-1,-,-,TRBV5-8,CASRWGHNPNTEAFF,TGTGCCAGCAGATGGGGGCATAATCCAAACACTGAAGCTTTCTTT
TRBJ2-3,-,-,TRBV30,CVWSVRGNTDTQYF,TGTGTCTGGAGTGTACGCGGGAACACAGATACGCAGTATTTT
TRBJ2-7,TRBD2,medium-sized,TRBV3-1,CASRGYSGMSYEQYF,TGTGCCAGCAGGGGCTATAGCGGGATGTCCTACGAGCAGTACTTC
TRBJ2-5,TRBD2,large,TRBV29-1,CSLGLAGGKDLQETQYF,TGCAGCCTCGGACTAGCGGGAGGAAAGGACCTCCAAGAGACCCAGTACTTC
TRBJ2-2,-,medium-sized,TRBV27,CASSSANTGELFF,TGTGCCAGCAGTTCGGCGAACACCGGGGAGCTGTTTTTT
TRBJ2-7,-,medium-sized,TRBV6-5,CASSYSSAGAGSYEQYF,TGTGCCAGCAGTTACTCGAGTGCCGGAGCGGGTAGCTACGAGCAGTACTTC
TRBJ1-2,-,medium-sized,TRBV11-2,CASSLNGDYGYTF,TGTGCCAGCAGCTTAAACGGTGACTATGGCTACACCTTC
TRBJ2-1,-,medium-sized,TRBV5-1,CASSLTGFVNEQFF,TGCGCCAGCAGCTTAACAGGGTTTGTCAATGAGCAGTTCTTC
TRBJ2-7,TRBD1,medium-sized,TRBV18,CASSPWPDRDYEQYF,TGTGCCAGCTCACCATGGCCGGACAGGGACTACGAGCAGTACTTC
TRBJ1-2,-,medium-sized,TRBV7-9,CASSLDRNGGYTF,TGTGCCAGCAGCTTAGACAGGAACGGGGGCTACACCTTC
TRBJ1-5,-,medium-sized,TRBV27,CASSSDPRSQPQHF,TGTGCCAGCAGTTCGGACCCAAGGAGTCAGCCCCAGCATTTT
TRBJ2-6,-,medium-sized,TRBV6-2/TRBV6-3,CASSYWSSGANVLTF,TGTGCCAGCAGTTACTGGAGTTCTGGGGCCAACGTCCTGACTTTC
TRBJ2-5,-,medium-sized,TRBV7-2,CASSPRAGRETQYF,TGTGCCAGCAGCCCTCGAGCGGGCCGGGAGACCCAGTACTTC
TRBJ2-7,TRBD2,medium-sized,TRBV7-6,CASSLGSGGSYEQYF,TGTGCCAGCAGCTTAGGAAGCGGGGGGTCCTACGAGCAGTACTTC
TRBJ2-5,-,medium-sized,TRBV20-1,CSASQPGKETQYF,TGCAGTGCTAGTCAGCCAGGGAAAGAGACCCAGTACTTC
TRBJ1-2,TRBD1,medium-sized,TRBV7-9,CASSQLPGTGTNYGYTF,TGTGCCAGCAGCCAACTCCCCGGGACAGGAACTAACTATGGCTACACCTTC
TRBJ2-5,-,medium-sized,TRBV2,CASSFGPGETQYF,TGTGCCAGCAGTTTCGGACCCGGGGAGACCCAGTACTTC
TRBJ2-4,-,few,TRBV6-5,CASSSSIAKNIQYF,TGTGCCAGCAGTTCTTCAATAGCCAAAAACATTCAGTACTTC
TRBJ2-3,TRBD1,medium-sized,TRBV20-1,CSARRTGRYTDTQYF,TGCAGTGCTAGGAGGACAGGGAGGTACACAGATACGCAGTATTTT
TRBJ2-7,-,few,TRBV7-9,CASSLAGEQGHYEQYF,TGTGCCAGCAGCTTAGCAGGCGAGCAGGGCCATTACGAGCAGTACTTC